The 15 T cell receptor beta chains in this list originate from one sample, sequenced in a study of T cells in women clearing cervical HPV infection. Produced via immunoSEQ multiplex PCR; TCRdb's table is partial and in-frame only. The sample has tens of thousands of clones; the top ten hold 35% to 45%. The sequencing sample was made of blood buffy coat. The receptors stem from a woman between 18 and 70 years old with a cervical HPV16 infection that either progressed to CIN3+ or cleared (not recorded which).

As to this clone: Read data end 3 residues before the CDR3 end; the end is taken from the germline J gene. The rearrangement links TRBV7-9 to TRBJ2-4, with D maybe TRBD1 (8 bases). The germline CDR1 and CDR2 sequences are SEHNR and FQNEAQ (reference sequence). This CDR3 is built from 14 residues. CDR3 sequence reads: CASSSGQGGQPQYF. Partial CDR3 DNA: TGTGCCAGCAGCTCAGGACAGGGAGGGCAGCCT.

As to this clone: The CDR3 is cut off 3 residues early in the read; its end comes from the germline J gene. J is TRBJ2-7 and V is TRBV2; 7 bases align to TRBD2. CDR1 SNHLY and CDR2 FYNNEI come from the germline V gene. With V trimmed by 7 bases and J by 1 base, 4 bases remained unmatched. The CDR3 length is 13 residues. The CDR3 region is CASTLAESYEQYF. The sequenced part of the CDR3 DNA is TGTGCCAGCACCCTAGCGGAATCCTACGAG.

As to this clone: The sequenced fragment ends 3 residues before the CDR3 boundary, so the rest is inferred from the germline J gene. The chain employs TRBV19 and TRBJ1-2, with D unresolved. The germline V and J ends were trimmed by 4 bases and 4 bases, with 4 bases remaining between them. Germline V gene lookup returns CDR1 LNHDA and CDR2 SQIVND (reference sequence). This CDR3 has 11 amino acids. This CDR3 is CASSTLYGYTF. CDR3 bases read: TGTGCCAGTAGTACCCTCTATGGC.

As to this clone: The DNA ends 3 residues before the CDR3 does, and the rest of the CDR3 is filled in from the germline J gene. The rearrangement links TRBV6-2 or TRBV6-3 to TRBJ2-3, with TRBD2 matching over 7 bases. CDR1 is MNHEY, CDR2 SVGEGT, per germline. Unmatched junction bases numbered 6, after V lost 6 bases and J lost 0 bases. The CDR3 has 15 amino acids. This CDR3 reads CASSHSGYSTDTQYF. The CDR3 bases that were read are TGTGCCAGCAGCCATAGCGGGTATAGCACAGATACG.

On this clone: The observed sequence ends 3 residues before the CDR3 terminus, with the missing tail filled in from the germline J gene. The V gene is TRBV7-9, the J gene TRBJ2-5, with TRBD2 matching over 7 bases. The CDR3 extends over 13 amino acids. V lost 5 bases and J lost 5; bases outside the gene matches: 5. Germline CDR1 SEHNR, CDR2 FQNEAQ (reference sequence). CDR3 sequence: CASSQTSWETQYF. The sequenced CDR3 bases are TGTGCCAGCAGCCAGACTAGCTGGGAGACC.

A note on this clone: The missing CDR3 end, 3 residues past where the read stops, is filled in from the germline J gene. This sequence joins TRBV28 and TRBJ1-6; tentative D call: TRBD1 (6 bases). Trimming shortened V by 8 bases and J by 7 bases, and 12 bases separated the two germline ends. In germline, CDR1 is MDHEN, CDR2 SYDVKM. The CDR3 has 13 residues. The sequenced part of the CDR3 DNA is TGTGCCAGCGTGGGACATCCAAATTCACCC. It specifies CASVGHPNSP. The entire CDR3 protein reads CASVGHPNSPLHF.

As to this clone: The missing CDR3 end, 3 residues past where the read stops, is filled in from the germline J gene. This chain connects TRBV11-3 to TRBJ2-2; D is ambiguous. From germline, CDR1 is SGHNT and CDR2 YENEEA. The V gene lost 2 bases and the J gene lost 2 bases, with 6 bases spanning the gap. This CDR3 region has 14 residues. The chain's CDR3 is CASSLPGNTGELFF. The CDR3 bases that were read are TGTGCCAGCAGCTTACCAGGCAACACCGGGGAG.

Note on this clone: The sequence runs out 3 residues before the end of the CDR3; the remainder is reconstructed from the germline J gene. The V call is TRBV18, the J call TRBJ2-7, with 7 bases that match TRBD2. CDR1 KGHSH and CDR2 LQKENI come from the germline V gene. The CDR3 is 14 amino acids. The V segment lost 3 bases and the J segment 2 bases; nucleotides outside the gene matches: 4. The CDR3 loop reads CASSPPAGPYEQYF. The sequenced CDR3 bases are TGTGCCAGCTCACCCCCAGCGGGACCCTACGAG.

With regard to this clone: At one end, the junction sequence differs from germline, possibly due to a read error. With the read ending 3 residues before the CDR3 end, the germline J gene is used to fill in that end. The same CDR3 arises from other DNA sequences in this sample as well. This sequence joins TRBV2 and TRBJ1-3, with no clear D. This CDR3 region has 13 residues. Germline V gene data show CDR1 as SNHLY and CDR2 as FYNNEI. CDR3 sequence: CASSGRVGNTIYF. The DNA read from the CDR3 is TGTGCCAGCTCAGGAAGGGTTGGAAACACG.

As for this clone: The read terminates 3 residues ahead of where the CDR3 ends, so the germline J gene completes it. The chain uses TRBV7-3 and TRBJ2-2; 8 positions match TRBD1. V shed 1 base and J 1 base; nucleotides not matched to a gene: 5. CDR3 length equals 17 residues. In germline, CDR1 is SGHTA, CDR2 FQGTGA. The CDR3 here is CASSLSRDRLNTGELFF. CDR3 DNA (partial): TGTGCCAGCAGCTTAAGTCGGGACAGGTTGAACACCGGGGAG.

Worth noting for this clone: The read ends 3 residues before the CDR3 terminus; that terminus is restored from the germline J gene. This chain uses TRBV6-2 or TRBV6-3 with TRBJ1-1; D may be TRBD1 (5 bases). This CDR3 has 13 amino acids. Trimming removed 2 bases from V and 4 bases from J, with 8 bases in between. CDR1 and CDR2 from the germline V gene are MNHEY and SVGEGT. CDR3 DNA (partial): TGTGCCAGCAGTTACCAGACAGCCACTGAA. Translated, it gives CASSYQTATE. The full CDR3 is CASSYQTATEAFF.

A note on this clone: With the read ending 3 residues before the CDR3 end, the germline J gene is used to fill in that end. The chain combines TRBV12-3 or TRBV12-4 with TRBJ2-7; TRBD2 is a possible D gene (6 bases). The CDR3 length is 16 residues. V dropped 3 bases and J dropped 2 bases, with 17 bases sitting between them. The CDR3 sequence is CASSFRMAGSAYEQYF. The CDR3 DNA, read in part, is TGTGCCAGCAGTTTTCGTATGGCGGGGTCAGCCTACGAG.

Of note for this clone: Read sequence stops 3 residues before the CDR3 end, and the germline J gene provides the missing end. The chain links TRBV19 to TRBJ1-2, with 9 nucleotides matching TRBD1. V lost 5 bases and J lost 4; bases outside the gene matches: 5. Germline lookup yields CDR1 LNHDA and CDR2 SQIVND (reference sequence). There are 14 residues in the CDR3. CDR3 sequence reads: CASSGQGLGYGYTF. CDR3 DNA, as far as it was read: TGTGCCAGTAGTGGACAGGGGCTAGGCTATGGC.

Points on this clone: The read comes to an end 3 residues before the CDR3 does, leaving the germline J gene to fill in the end. This chain connects TRBV29-1 to TRBJ2-1; the match to TRBD2 covers 8 bases. From germline, CDR1 is SQVTM and CDR2 ANQGSEA. The CDR3 is made up of 14 amino acids. V lost 1 base, J lost 8 bases, and 7 bases stayed unmatched. The sequenced part of the CDR3 DNA is TGCAGCGTTGAAGGGTCGGGGGGGCCATATGAG. Protein sequence: CSVEGSGGPYE. The complete CDR3 protein is CSVEGSGGPYEQFF.

As for this clone: Sequencing ends 3 residues short of the CDR3 end; the germline J gene provides the rest. The genes are TRBV6-2 or TRBV6-3 and TRBJ1-4, with D uncertain. This CDR3 is 16 amino acids long. V was shortened by 8 bases and J by 2 bases, with 18 bases between the two germline ends. The germline V gene has CDR1 MNHEY and CDR2 SVGEGT. CDR3 DNA, as far as it was read: TGTGCCAGCGCTAGGCGGGATTGGACGACTAATGAAAAA. Translated: CASARRDWTTNEK. The full CDR3 protein is CASARRDWTTNEKLFF.